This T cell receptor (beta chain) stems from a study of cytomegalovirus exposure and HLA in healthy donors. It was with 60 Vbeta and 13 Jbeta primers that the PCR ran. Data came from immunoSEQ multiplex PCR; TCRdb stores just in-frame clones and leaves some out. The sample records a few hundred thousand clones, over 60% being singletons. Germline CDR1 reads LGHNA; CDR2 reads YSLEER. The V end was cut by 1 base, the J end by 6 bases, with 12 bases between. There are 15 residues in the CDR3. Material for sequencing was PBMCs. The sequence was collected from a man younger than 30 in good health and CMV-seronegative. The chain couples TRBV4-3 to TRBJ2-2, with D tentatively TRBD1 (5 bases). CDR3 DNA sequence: TGCGCCAGCAGCCAAGTATTGGGGCGCGCCGGGGAGCTGTTTTTT. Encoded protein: CASSQVLGRAGELFF.